This T cell receptor beta chain was profiled in a study of tissue T cells after allogeneic stem cell transplantation. Study conclusions and caveats: Which tissue TCRs were alloreactive or antigen-specific was not determined. Some clones might be persisting host cells. Anatomically similar tissues had similar TCR repertoires within each patient.

This table comes from immunoSEQ multiplex PCR, and its TCRdb copy is limited to in-frame clones, with some not included. This sample has about 26,000 clones, with around 90% found just once. A remark on this clone: Its cognate antigen is unknown.

In germline, CDR1 is SGHRS, CDR2 YFSETQ. V gave up 1 base and J gave up 3 bases, with 12 bases separating them. The CDR3 length is 15 residues. The clonotype comes from a male donor older than 55 who later had graft-versus-host disease after an allogeneic stem cell transplant. This chain connects TRBV5-1 to TRBJ2-3; possible D gene TRBD2, 5 bases. Sample: blood, taken before transplantation. The CDR3 protein is CASSLMASSTDTQYF. The CDR3 nucleotides read TGCGCCAGCAGCTTGATGGCTAGCTCGACAGATACGCAGTATTTT.